A selection of T cell receptor beta chains follows, all from one sample in a study of T-cell memory formation after mild COVID-19. TCRdb independently ran MiXCR on the 5' RACE reads; one entry per CDR3 protein. The top ten hold approximately 3.3% of the sample, which has around 200,000 distinct CDR3 sequences, over 9% seen once. The sequenced material came from PBMCs or a T cell subset sorted from them (not recorded which). The source is a man younger than 35 who had mild COVID-19 (a few samples of this study predate the infection). Cell type and time point are not known. Each CDR3 is given with its conserved first and last residue. Fields, in order: J gene, V gene, clone size, D gene, CDR3 DNA, CDR3 protein. A D gene is named only where the DNA matches it firmly. Not all rows give a size; the values are once, few, many and, for expanded clones, a class.

TRBJ1-6 TRBV9 . . TGTGCCAGCAGCGTAGCTAACTTTACCCCCCTCCACTTT CASSVANFTPLHF
TRBJ2-1 TRBV20-1 few . TGCAGTGCCCTCCCCCCTTGGCGGAGAGACAATGAGCAGTTCTTC CSALPPWRRDNEQFF
TRBJ2-2 TRBV6-5 many TRBD1 TGTGCCAGCAGTTACTACCCCCAGGGGGTCGACACCGGGGAGCTGTTTTTT CASSYYPQGVDTGELFF
TRBJ2-5 TRBV7-2 few . TGTGCCAGCAGCTTGGGAGCGGCACTCGGGGAGACCCAGTACTTC CASSLGAALGETQYF
TRBJ2-1 TRBV9 few . TGTGCCAGCAGCGTAGGGACCGGGACGGCTGAGCAGTTCTTC CASSVGTGTAEQFF
TRBJ2-5 TRBV6-5 . TRBD2 TGTGCCAGCAGGTTACTAGCGGTACAAGAGACCCAGTACTTC CASRLLAVQETQYF
TRBJ2-5 TRBV7-7 few . TGTGCTAGCAGCTTTGGTGTCGGGGAGACCCAGTACTTC CASSFGVGETQYF
TRBJ1-5 TRBV5-8 . TRBD1 TGTGCCAGCAGCTTGGCCGACAGGGGGGCCAATCAGCCCCAGCATTTT CASSLADRGANQPQHF
TRBJ2-5 TRBV5-1 few TRBD2 TGCGCCAGCAGCTCTGCGGGGGAGTGGGAGACCCAGTACTTC CASSSAGEWETQYF
TRBJ1-2 TRBV5-6 . TRBD1 TGTGCCAGCAGCCTAGGACAGGCCCTCTATGGCTACACCTTC CASSLGQALYGYTF
TRBJ1-5 TRBV19 . . TGTGCCAGTAGTATGGGAGGGCGCAATCAGCCCCAGCATTTT CASSMGGRNQPQHF
TRBJ2-3 TRBV19 few . TGTGCCAGTAACGAAGGGGTGTGGACAGATACGCAGTATTTT CASNEGVWTDTQYF
TRBJ2-3 TRBV20-1 . TRBD2 TGCAGTGCTTACTGGGAGCGGGGGACGATCACAGATACGCAGTATTTT CSAYWERGTITDTQYF
TRBJ2-1 TRBV29-1 once . TGCAGCGTTGTCCTTTACAATGAGCAGTTCTTC CSVVLYNEQFF
TRBJ1-2 TRBV4-1 . . TGCGCCAGCAGCCAAACTACTCTCCGGGACGGCCGCTACACCTTC CASSQTTLRDGRYTF
TRBJ2-7 TRBV11-2 few . TGTGCCAGCAGTCCTCGGACGGACTCCTACGAGCAGTACTTC CASSPRTDSYEQYF
TRBJ2-1 TRBV2 few TRBD1 TGTGCCAGCAGCTTAAGGCGGGACAGGGTTAGCCATGAGCAGTTCTTC CASSLRRDRVSHEQFF
TRBJ2-1 TRBV6-2/TRBV6-3 few . TGTGCCAGCAGTTACCGGGGCCATGAGCAGTTCTTC CASSYRGHEQFF
TRBJ2-2 TRBV9 few TRBD2 TGTGCCAGCAGCGTGGGGGGGTCTCGAGTTGGCACCGGGGAGCTGTTTTTT CASSVGGSRVGTGELFF
TRBJ2-6 TRBV2 few . TGTGCCAGCAAAGCGACCTCTGGGGCCAACGTCCTGACTTTC CASKATSGANVLTF
TRBJ2-3 TRBV5-1 . TRBD2 TGCGCCAGCAGCTTGGGTTTAGCGGGGCCCAGCACAGATACGCAGTATTTT CASSLGLAGPSTDTQYF
TRBJ1-2 TRBV6-5 . TRBD1 TGTGCCAGCAGTAACACCGGACAGGGGGAGGCTGGCTACACCTTC CASSNTGQGEAGYTF
TRBJ2-3 TRBV7-2 many TRBD2 TGTGCCAGCCATAGCGGGGGGCACGATACGCAGTATTTT CASHSGGHDTQYF
TRBJ1-1 TRBV10-3 many . TGTGCCACTCAGGCAGGGTTGAACACTGAAGCTTTCTTT CATQAGLNTEAFF
TRBJ1-5 TRBV12-3/TRBV12-4 . . TGTGCCAGCCCCCAGGAGGGGGACGTTCAGCCCCAGCATTTT CASPQEGDVQPQHF
TRBJ2-2 TRBV28 few . TGTGTCGCAGGGAGGAACACCGGGGAGCTGTTTTTT CVAGRNTGELFF
TRBJ1-6 TRBV5-5 many . TGTGCCAGCACCAACTATAATTCACCCCTCCACTTT CASTNYNSPLHF
TRBJ2-7 TRBV6-6 few . TGTGCCAGCAGCACGACGACTCGCGGGGATTCCTACGAGCAGTACTTC CASSTTTRGDSYEQYF
TRBJ2-1 TRBV9 . . TGTGCCAGCAGCGTATTCGGGTATGAGCAGTTCTTC CASSVFGYEQFF
TRBJ2-1 TRBV12-3/TRBV12-4 few . TGTGCCAGCAGGTCTAGCGTGAGCTCCTACAATGAGCAGTTCTTC CASRSSVSSYNEQFF
TRBJ1-6 TRBV6-5 few . TGTGCCAGCAGGCGGGAGAAAAACTCACCCCTCCACTTT CASRREKNSPLHF
TRBJ2-5 TRBV3-1 . . TGTGCCAGCACCCACGAAGGGCGCGAGACCCAGTACTTC CASTHEGRETQYF
TRBJ2-7 TRBV10-3 . TRBD1 TGTGCCATCAGACCCGGGACAGGAGAGTACGAGCAGTACTTC CAIRPGTGEYEQYF
TRBJ2-1 TRBV5-6 few . TGTGCCAGCAGCTTAGTCTGGTCTAGCAATGAGCAGTTCTTC CASSLVWSSNEQFF
TRBJ1-1 TRBV3-1 . . TGTGCCAGCAGCCAAGGGGCAATGAACACTGAAGCTTTCTTT CASSQGAMNTEAFF
TRBJ1-5 TRBV20-1 . . TGCAGTGCCTGCGTGAGCAATCAGCCCCAGCATTTT CSACVSNQPQHF
TRBJ1-2 TRBV5-1 many TRBD1 TGCGCCAGCAGCTTGGAGACAGGGTATGGCTACACCTTC CASSLETGYGYTF
TRBJ2-5 TRBV6-5 . . TGTGCCAGCAGCCGGTTTGAGGGAACCCAGTACTTC CASSRFEGTQYF
TRBJ1-6 TRBV7-9 . . TGTGCCAGCAGCTTAGCGGGCGGGGTCTCACCCCTCCACTTT CASSLAGGVSPLHF
TRBJ1-2 TRBV9 . TRBD1 TGTGCCAGCAGCGTAGGTTGGGGACAGGGCTATGGCTACACCTTC CASSVGWGQGYGYTF
TRBJ2-3 TRBV3-1 many . TGTGCCAGCAGCCAAGGAGACCCTAGGCGCACAGATACGCAGTATTTT CASSQGDPRRTDTQYF
TRBJ2-5 TRBV4-3 many TRBD1 TGCGCCAGCAGTACCACAGGGGGGGAGACCCAGTACTTC CASSTTGGETQYF
TRBJ2-6 TRBV5-4 . . TGTGCCAGCAGCCCCTGGACGAGGCGATTGGACTCTGGGGCCAACGTCCTGACTTTC CASSPWTRRLDSGANVLTF
TRBJ1-5 TRBV12-3/TRBV12-4 . . TGTGCCAGCAGTTCTGGGACGAATCAGCCCCAGCATTTT CASSSGTNQPQHF
TRBJ2-1 TRBV27 . TRBD2 TGCACCAGCAGTCCAAGGACTAGCGGCGACAATGAGCAGTTCTTC CTSSPRTSGDNEQFF
TRBJ2-3 TRBV7-2 many TRBD2 TGTGCCAGCAGCCCGGGACTAGCGGCAGATACGCAGTATTTT CASSPGLAADTQYF
TRBJ2-5 TRBV6-5 many . TGTGCCAGCAGTTTACGGACAGGGAGGGTTACTCAGTACTTC CASSLRTGRVTQYF